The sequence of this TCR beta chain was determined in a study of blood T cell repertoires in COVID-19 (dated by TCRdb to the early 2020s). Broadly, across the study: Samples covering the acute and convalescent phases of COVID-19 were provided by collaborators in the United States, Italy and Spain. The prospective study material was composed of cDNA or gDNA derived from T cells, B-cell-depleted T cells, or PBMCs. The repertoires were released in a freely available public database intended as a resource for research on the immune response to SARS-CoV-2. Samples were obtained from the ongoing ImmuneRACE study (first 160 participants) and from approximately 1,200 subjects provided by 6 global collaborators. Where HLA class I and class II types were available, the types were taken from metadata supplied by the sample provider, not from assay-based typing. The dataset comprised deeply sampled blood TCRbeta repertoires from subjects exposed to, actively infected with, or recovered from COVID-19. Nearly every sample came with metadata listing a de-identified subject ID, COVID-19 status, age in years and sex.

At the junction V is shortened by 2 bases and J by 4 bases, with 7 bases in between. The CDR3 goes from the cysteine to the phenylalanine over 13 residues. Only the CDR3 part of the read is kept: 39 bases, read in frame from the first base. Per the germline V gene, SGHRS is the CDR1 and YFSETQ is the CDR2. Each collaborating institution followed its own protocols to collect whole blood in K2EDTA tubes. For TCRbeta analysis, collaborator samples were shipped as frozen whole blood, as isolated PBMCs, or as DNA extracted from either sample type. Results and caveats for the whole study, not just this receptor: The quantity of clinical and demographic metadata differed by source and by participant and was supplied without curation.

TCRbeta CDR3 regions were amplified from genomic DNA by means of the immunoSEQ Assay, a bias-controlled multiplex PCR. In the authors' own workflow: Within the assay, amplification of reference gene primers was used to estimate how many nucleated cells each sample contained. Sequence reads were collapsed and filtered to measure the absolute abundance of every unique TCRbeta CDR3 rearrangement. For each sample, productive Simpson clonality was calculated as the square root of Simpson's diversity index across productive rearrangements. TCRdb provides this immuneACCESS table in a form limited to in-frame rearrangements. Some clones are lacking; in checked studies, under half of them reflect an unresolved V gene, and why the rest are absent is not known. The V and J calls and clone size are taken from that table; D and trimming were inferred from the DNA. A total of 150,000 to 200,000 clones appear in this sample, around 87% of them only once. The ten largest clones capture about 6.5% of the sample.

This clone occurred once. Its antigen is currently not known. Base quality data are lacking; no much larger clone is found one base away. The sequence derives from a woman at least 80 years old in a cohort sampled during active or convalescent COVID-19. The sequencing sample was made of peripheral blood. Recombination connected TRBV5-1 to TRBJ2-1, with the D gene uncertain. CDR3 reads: CASSFSAYNEQFF. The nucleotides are TGCGCCAGCAGCTTCAGCGCTTACAATGAGCAGTTCTTC.